The following is a T cell receptor (beta chain) sequence with its context. The antigen remains undetermined. Sample barcodes and UMIs were carried by the TCR alpha and TCR beta cDNA libraries that 5'RACE generated with constant-segment primers. Via MiXCR, TCRdb re-called the 5' RACE reads, giving one row per CDR3 protein. The sample lists fewer than 400,000 distinct CDR3 sequences, about 17% occurring once. This entry belongs to a study of T-cell memory formation after mild COVID-19. With 3 bases removed from V and 5 bases from J, the gap between germline ends came to 9 bases. The CDR3 sequence is 13 residues long. Germline-derived CDR1 and CDR2 are SGDLS and YYNGEE. Study results and caveats: A balance of CD4 and CD8 characterized clones contracting day 15 to 85, whereas later expanders leaned CD4+. For contracting clones, CD4+ ones sat mainly in CM and EM, CD8+ in EMRA. Cross-reactive memory appears to have joined, as suggested by some responding clones showing up in pre-infection memory.

The sequenced material came from PBMCs or a T cell subset sorted from them (not recorded which). The TCR was taken from a man younger than 35 who had mild COVID-19 (a few samples of this study predate the infection). Cell type and time point are not known. This chain joins TRBV9 and TRBJ2-1; D gene ambiguous. CDR3 region: CASSADLHNEQFF. The CDR3 DNA reads as TGTGCCAGCAGCGCTGACTTGCACAATGAGCAGTTCTTC.